Following are 2 T cell receptor beta chains from one sample sequenced in a study of blood T cells in healthy people across ages. It was with a sample-barcoded 5' primer and a J-beta primer mix that a second PCR of roughly 7 to 12 cycles was run. TCRdb re-called the 5' RACE reads through MiXCR, storing one row per CDR3 protein. Here the sample spans roughly 1,800,000 distinct CDR3 sequences, less than 50% being singletons. The sequenced material came from blood. Every receptor here comes from a woman in her 40s in good health.

The chain links TRBV2 to TRBJ2-5, with TRBD2 as a possible D gene (5 bases). The germline gives CDR1 SNHLY, CDR2 FYNNEI. This CDR3 spans 14 amino acids. Trimming left V 7 bases short and J 0 bases short, with 12 bases between. The CDR3 region has the DNA TGTGCCAGCAAGGGAGCGCAGTACCAAGAGACCCAGTACTTC. It codes for CASKGAQYQETQYF.

V and J are TRBV2 and TRBJ2-7; 8 nucleotides line up with TRBD2. Germline V lookup: CDR1 SNHLY, CDR2 FYNNEI. After removal of 0 bases from V and 3 bases from J, the junction contained 7 bases not matched to a gene. The CDR3 has 16 residues. The CDR3 here is CASSEADSGAYYEQYF. Here the CDR3 DNA reads TGTGCCAGCAGTGAAGCGGATAGCGGGGCTTACTACGAGCAGTACTTC.